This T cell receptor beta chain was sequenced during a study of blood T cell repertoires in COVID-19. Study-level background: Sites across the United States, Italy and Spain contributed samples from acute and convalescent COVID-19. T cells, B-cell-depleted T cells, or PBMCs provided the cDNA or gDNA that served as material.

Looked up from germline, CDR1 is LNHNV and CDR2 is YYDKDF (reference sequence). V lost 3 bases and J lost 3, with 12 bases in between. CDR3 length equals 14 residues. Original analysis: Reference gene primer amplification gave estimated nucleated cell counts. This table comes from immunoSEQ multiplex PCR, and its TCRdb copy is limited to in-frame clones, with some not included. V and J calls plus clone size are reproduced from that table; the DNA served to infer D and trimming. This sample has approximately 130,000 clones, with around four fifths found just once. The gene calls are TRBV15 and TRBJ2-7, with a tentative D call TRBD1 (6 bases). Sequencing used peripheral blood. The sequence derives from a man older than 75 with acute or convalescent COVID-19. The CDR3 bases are TGTGCCACCAGCAGCGGAACAGGGCTCTACGAGCAGTACTTC. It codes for CATSSGTGLYEQYF.